The rows below give T cell receptor beta chains drawn from one sample of a study of T-cell reconstitution after alpha-beta-depleted transplantation in children. Each CDR3 protein is one row after TCRdb ran MiXCR on the PCR reads. Among over 550,000 distinct CDR3 sequences, under 12% were seen once, and the ten largest hold about 4.2%. Sequenced here: PBMCs from the stem cell graft donor, sampled from the stem cell graft. The receptor source for this set is a human donor who donated a stem cell graft to a child with acute myeloid leukemia. Both conserved end residues are part of each CDR3. D genes are given only for firm matches. The size of a clone is reported for some rows only, either as once, few or many, or as a class for expanded clones.

TRBV7-2	few	-	TRBJ2-4	CASRLDYSDIQYF	TGTGCCAGCAGGCTGGACTATTCGGACATTCAGTACTTC
TRBV7-2	many	-	TRBJ2-2	CASSLVGANTGELFF	TGTGCCAGCAGCTTAGTAGGGGCGAACACCGGGGAGCTGTTTTTT
TRBV2	few	-	TRBJ1-5	CASSGMNQPQHF	TGTGCCAGCAGTGGGATGAATCAGCCCCAGCATTTT
TRBV12-3/TRBV12-4	-	-	TRBJ2-7	CASGTFYEQYF	TGTGCCAGCGGGACCTTCTACGAGCAGTACTTC
TRBV27	-	TRBD1	TRBJ2-5	CASSPRQGGIQETQYF	TGTGCCAGCAGTCCCAGACAGGGGGGAATCCAAGAGACCCAGTACTTC
TRBV20-1	-	TRBD2	TRBJ2-5	CSARRTSGKMGETQYF	TGCAGTGCTAGGCGGACTAGCGGGAAAATGGGAGAGACCCAGTACTTC
TRBV6-5	few	-	TRBJ2-1	CASRGVGAGDEQFF	TGTGCCAGCAGGGGCGTCGGAGCGGGCGATGAGCAGTTCTTC
TRBV4-2	many	-	TRBJ2-1	CASSQGLLGEQFF	TGTGCCAGCAGCCAAGGCTTGCTCGGTGAGCAGTTCTTC
TRBV6-2/TRBV6-3	few	-	TRBJ2-1	CASQPASYNEQFF	TGTGCCAGCCAGCCGGCTTCCTACAATGAGCAGTTCTTC
TRBV27	few	-	TRBJ2-5	CASSQTRVQETQYF	TGTGCCAGCAGTCAAACTAGGGTTCAAGAGACCCAGTACTTC
TRBV29-1	many	TRBD2	TRBJ2-1	CSVAGSGWDEQFF	TGCAGCGTTGCAGGTAGCGGGTGGGATGAGCAGTTCTTC
TRBV7-9	-	-	TRBJ2-2	CASPPGTLNTGELFF	TGTGCCAGTCCGCCCGGGACCCTAAACACCGGGGAGCTGTTTTTT
TRBV15	many	-	TRBJ2-1	CATSMSYNEQFF	TGTGCCACCAGCATGAGTTACAATGAGCAGTTCTTC
TRBV20-1	-	-	TRBJ1-1	CSAPMDGRVTEAFF	TGCAGTGCCCCGATGGACGGGAGGGTCACTGAAGCTTTCTTT
TRBV4-2	few	TRBD2	TRBJ2-3	CASSQDGAGDSSDTQYF	TGTGCCAGCAGCCAAGATGGAGCGGGAGATAGCTCAGATACGCAGTATTTT
TRBV20-1	few	-	TRBJ1-5	CSARDPGGGSNQPQHF	TGCAGTGCTAGAGACCCAGGTGGAGGGAGCAATCAGCCCCAGCATTTT
TRBV5-1	-	-	TRBJ2-5	CASSLATGQETQYF	TGCGCCAGCAGCTTGGCTACCGGGCAAGAGACCCAGTACTTC
TRBV4-3	-	TRBD2	TRBJ2-7	CASSRDLAGNSYEQYF	TGCGCCAGCAGCCGAGACTTAGCGGGAAACTCCTACGAGCAGTACTTC
TRBV6-1	many	TRBD2	TRBJ2-7	CASSAPGTRGSEQYF	TGTGCCAGCAGTGCCCCCGGGACTAGAGGATCCGAGCAGTACTTC
TRBV20-1	many	TRBD2	TRBJ2-7	CSAVLAGSTGQYF	TGCAGTGCTGTACTAGCGGGGTCTACGGGGCAGTACTTC
TRBV28	many	-	TRBJ1-5	CASSSHVSWHF	TGTGCCAGCAGCTCCCATGTGAGTTGGCATTTT
TRBV5-1	few	-	TRBJ2-2	CASSFQQGAPGRHTGELFF	TGCGCCAGCAGCTTTCAACAGGGAGCCCCCGGTAGACACACCGGGGAGCTGTTTTTT
TRBV27	many	TRBD1	TRBJ2-7	CASSLLPGQGYYEQYF	TGTGCCAGCAGTTTACTACCGGGACAGGGTTACTACGAGCAGTACTTC
TRBV5-1	-	-	TRBJ2-6	CASTFAGANVLTF	TGCGCCAGCACCTTTGCGGGGGCCAACGTCCTGACTTTC
TRBV7-2	many	-	TRBJ2-3	CASSPLLDTQYF	TGTGCCAGCAGCCCCTTGCTGGATACGCAGTATTTT
TRBV29-1	many	-	TRBJ1-5	CSASNRDGQPQHF	TGCAGCGCGTCAAACAGGGATGGTCAGCCCCAGCATTTT